Listed here are 10 T cell receptor beta chains from one sample, sequenced in a study of monozygotic twins with inflammatory bowel disease. TCRdb re-called the 5' RACE reads and shows each CDR3 protein once, DNA omitted. The sample has around 100,000 distinct CDR3 sequences. Sequencing was performed on blood. These receptors were collected from a human donor with ulcerative colitis or Crohn's disease, or a healthy co-twin of an affected twin (not recorded which).

The V and J genes are TRBV7-8 and TRBJ2-7; TCRdb names TRBD1, which stays unverified in the absence of DNA. The CDR3 sequence is 16 residues long. Germline V gene sequence: CDR1 SGHVS, CDR2 FQNEAQ. The CDR3 spells CASTPRRGLQTYEQYF.

The chain joins TRBV30 to TRBJ2-7. Per the germline V gene, CDR1 is GTSNPN and CDR2 is SVGIG (reference sequence). CDR3 length: 13 residues. The chain's CDR3 is CAWSVGNSYEQYF.

This chain connects TRBV5-1 to TRBJ2-5; TCRdb lists TRBD1, though no DNA is available to test this call. Germline V lookup: CDR1 SGHRS, CDR2 YFSETQ. The CDR3 runs to 16 residues. CDR3 amino acids: CASRRSSGDIKETQYF.

The V call is TRBV5-1, the J call TRBJ2-7; the TCRdb call, TRBD2, lacks DNA for checking. The CDR3 is made up of 14 amino acids. Germline V gene data show CDR1 as SGHRS and CDR2 as YFSETQ. CDR3: CASAPASGGYEQYF.

The chain uses TRBV5-1 and TRBJ2-7; TCRdb indicates TRBD1, and absent DNA this call remains unverified. The CDR3 spans 14 residues. The germline V gene has CDR1 SGHRS and CDR2 YFSETQ. This chain's CDR3 is CASSLGPGPYDQYF.

The chain has TRBV29-1 and TRBJ2-1; without DNA, the TCRdb call of TRBD1 cannot be checked. The CDR3 is 18 amino acids. Per the germline V gene, CDR1 is SQVTM and CDR2 is ANQGSEA. CDR3 sequence reads: CSVFGPPGTGGLYNEQFF.

This sequence joins TRBV7-2 and TRBJ2-1; the D gene TCRdb calls, TRBD1, cannot be checked with no DNA. The CDR3 is 15 residues long. Germline CDR1 reads SGHTA; CDR2 reads FQGNSA. The CDR3: CASSSRTERRLEQFF. The full variable domain, completed using reference TRBV7-2 and TRBJ2-1, is GAGVSQSPSNKVTEKGKDVELRCDPISGHTALYWYRQSLGQGLEFLIYFQGNSAPDKSGLPSDRFSAERTGGSVSTLTIQRTQQEDSAVYLCASSSRTERRLEQFFGPGTRLTVL.

The V call is TRBV7-8, the J call TRBJ2-3; TCRdb proposes TRBD2, but this gene call is untestable without DNA. This CDR3 region has 15 residues. Per the germline V gene, CDR1 is SGHVS and CDR2 is FQNEAQ. This CDR3 reads CASRNLAGGGDTQYF. Filled out from reference TRBV7-8 and TRBJ2-3, the complete variable domain reads GAGVSQSPRYKVAKRGQDVALRCDPISGHVSLFWYQQALGQGPEFLTYFQNEAQLDKSGLPSDRFFAERPEGSVSTLKIQRTQQEDSAVYLCASRNLAGGGDTQYFGPGTRLTVL.

This chain links TRBV27 with TRBJ2-5. Looked up from germline, CDR1 is MNHEY and CDR2 is SMNVEV (reference sequence). The CDR3 runs to 12 residues. The CDR3 here is CASSLLGETQYF.

The chain couples TRBV9 to TRBJ1-1; TCRdb's assignment of TRBD1 cannot be checked, as there is no DNA. The CDR3 is 15 amino acids. Looked up from germline, CDR1 is SGDLS and CDR2 is YYNGEE. This chain's CDR3 is CASSVDRGLNTEAFF. Using reference TRBV9 and TRBJ1-1 for the parts outside the CDR3, the full variable domain is DSGVTQTPKHLITATGQRVTLRCSPRSGDLSVYWYQQSLDQGLQFLIQYYNGEERAKGNILERFSAQQFPDLHSELNLSSLELGDSALYFCASSVDRGLNTEAFFGQGTRLTVV.